This is a list of T cell receptor beta chains from one sample in a study of shared clonotypes between healthy human individuals. Data came from immunoSEQ multiplex PCR; TCRdb stores just in-frame clones and leaves some out. The table has around 1,900,000 clones, approximately 92% seen once. Sequencing used naive CD8+ T cells from PBMCs. The receptors here all came from a man younger than 30 in good health. Some clones in this sample may be carry-over from other donors' samples. CDR3s include the opening cysteine and the closing phenylalanine or tryptophan. Fields, in order: D gene, clone size, J gene, CDR3 length, V gene, CDR3 DNA, CDR3 protein. A D gene is named only where the DNA matches it firmly. Rows may omit the clone size; those that give it use once, few, many or a size class.

d_gene: .; abundance: .; j_gene: TRBJ2-1; len: 14; v_gene: TRBV27; CDR3nt: TGTGCCAGCAGTTTATGGACCAGGGCAGGGGAGCAGTTCTTC; CDR3aa: CASSLWTRAGEQFF
d_gene: .; abundance: .; j_gene: TRBJ2-1; len: 11; v_gene: TRBV6-5; CDR3nt: TGTGCCAGCAGTGACACATGGTCGAGCTTCTTC; CDR3aa: CASSDTWSSFF
d_gene: TRBD2; abundance: .; j_gene: TRBJ2-3; len: 16; v_gene: TRBV7-9; CDR3nt: TGTGCCATACAATCCTGGACTAGCGGGCGTTCAGATACGCAGTATTTT; CDR3aa: CAIQSWTSGRSDTQYF
d_gene: .; abundance: .; j_gene: TRBJ2-3; len: 14; v_gene: TRBV7-9; CDR3nt: TGTGCCAGCAGCTTAACTGTTGGGGAGGATACGCAGTATTTT; CDR3aa: CASSLTVGEDTQYF
d_gene: .; abundance: .; j_gene: TRBJ2-3; len: 13; v_gene: TRBV27; CDR3nt: TGTGCCAGCAGGCGGGACCTCACAGATACGCAGTATTTT; CDR3aa: CASRRDLTDTQYF
d_gene: .; abundance: once; j_gene: TRBJ1-4; len: 16; v_gene: TRBV7-9; CDR3nt: TGTGCCAGCAGCCGCCCTACTGTACAGACTAATGAAAAACTGTTTTTT; CDR3aa: CASSRPTVQTNEKLFF
d_gene: TRBD1; abundance: .; j_gene: TRBJ2-1; len: 14; v_gene: TRBV2; CDR3nt: TGTGCCAGGGGGGACAGAACCGGTGGAGGCGAGCAGTTCTTC; CDR3aa: CARGDRTGGGEQFF
d_gene: TRBD2; abundance: .; j_gene: TRBJ2-3; len: 17; v_gene: TRBV29-1; CDR3nt: TGCAGCGTTGAACTACCGGTCCTAGCGGGTCCCACAGATACGCAGTATTTT; CDR3aa: CSVELPVLAGPTDTQYF
d_gene: .; abundance: .; j_gene: TRBJ2-1; len: 15; v_gene: TRBV9; CDR3nt: TGTGCCAGCAGCGTAGCTACTAGTGGGGGGAATGAGCAGTTCTTC; CDR3aa: CASSVATSGGNEQFF
d_gene: TRBD2; abundance: .; j_gene: TRBJ2-5; len: 19; v_gene: TRBV10-1; CDR3nt: TGCGCCAGCAGTGAGTCTGGCCAGCGGGACGCCCCGTACCAAGAGACCCAGTACTTC; CDR3aa: CASSESGQRDAPYQETQYF
d_gene: .; abundance: .; j_gene: TRBJ1-1; len: 11; v_gene: TRBV27; CDR3nt: TGTGCCAGCAGAACAGGGACTGAAGCTTTCTTT; CDR3aa: CASRTGTEAFF
d_gene: .; abundance: .; j_gene: TRBJ2-7; len: 12; v_gene: TRBV10-3; CDR3nt: TGTGCCATCAGTGACTCTATATACGAGCAGTACTTC; CDR3aa: CAISDSIYEQYF
d_gene: TRBD2; abundance: .; j_gene: TRBJ2-7; len: 18; v_gene: TRBV7-2; CDR3nt: TGTGCCAGCAGCTTAAGGGGGACTAGCGGGCTTTTGTCCTACGAGCAGTACTTC; CDR3aa: CASSLRGTSGLLSYEQYF
d_gene: TRBD1; abundance: once; j_gene: TRBJ2-7; len: 14; v_gene: TRBV7-9; CDR3nt: TGTGCCAGCAGCCCCTCCGGGACAGCCTACGAGCAGTACTTC; CDR3aa: CASSPSGTAYEQYF
d_gene: TRBD2; abundance: .; j_gene: TRBJ2-7; len: 12; v_gene: TRBV5-6; CDR3nt: TGTGCCAGCAGATACGGGGGGGGCGAGCAGTACTTC; CDR3aa: CASRYGGGEQYF
d_gene: .; abundance: .; j_gene: TRBJ2-3; len: 14; v_gene: TRBV14; CDR3nt: TGTGCCAGCAGCCTGCCCGGTGGGACAGATACGCAGTATTTT; CDR3aa: CASSLPGGTDTQYF
d_gene: TRBD1; abundance: .; j_gene: TRBJ2-7; len: 15; v_gene: TRBV5-1; CDR3nt: TGCGCCAGCAGCTCTCGGACAGGGGGCGTCGACGAGCAGTACTTC; CDR3aa: CASSSRTGGVDEQYF
d_gene: .; abundance: .; j_gene: TRBJ1-2; len: 14; v_gene: TRBV19; CDR3nt: TGTGCCAGTAGTATAGAAGGGACCGGCTATGGCTACACCTTC; CDR3aa: CASSIEGTGYGYTF
d_gene: .; abundance: .; j_gene: TRBJ1-4; len: 14; v_gene: TRBV7-9; CDR3nt: TGTGCCAGCAGCTCGGATGGGGTTAATGAAAAACTGTTTTTT; CDR3aa: CASSSDGVNEKLFF
d_gene: .; abundance: .; j_gene: TRBJ2-7; len: 14; v_gene: TRBV11-2; CDR3nt: TGTGCCAGCAGCTTAGCGGGCCCAGCCTACGAGCAGTACTTC; CDR3aa: CASSLAGPAYEQYF
d_gene: .; abundance: .; j_gene: TRBJ2-1; len: 14; v_gene: TRBV5-5; CDR3nt: TGTGCCAGCAGCCCGTGGACTGCCTACAATGAGCAGTTCTTC; CDR3aa: CASSPWTAYNEQFF
d_gene: TRBD2; abundance: .; j_gene: TRBJ2-1; len: 16; v_gene: TRBV27; CDR3nt: TGTGCCAGCAGTTTTTCTAGCGGGAATACCTACAATGAGCAGTTCTTC; CDR3aa: CASSFSSGNTYNEQFF
d_gene: TRBD1; abundance: .; j_gene: TRBJ1-2; len: 15; v_gene: TRBV14; CDR3nt: TGTGCCAGCAGCCAAGGAGGGGGCGGCATTTATGGCTACACCTTC; CDR3aa: CASSQGGGGIYGYTF
d_gene: .; abundance: .; j_gene: TRBJ2-2; len: 19; v_gene: TRBV2; CDR3nt: TGTGCCAGCAGTGAATTGCGTGCAGGATCCAATTTCAACACCGGGGAGCTGTTTTTT; CDR3aa: CASSELRAGSNFNTGELFF
d_gene: .; abundance: .; j_gene: TRBJ1-1; len: 12; v_gene: TRBV10-3; CDR3nt: TGTGCCATCAGTGAGGGAAACAATGAAGCTTTCTTT; CDR3aa: CAISEGNNEAFF
d_gene: .; abundance: .; j_gene: TRBJ2-2; len: 14; v_gene: TRBV30; CDR3nt: TGTGCCTGGAGTGTAACGGGGTACGCCGGGGAGCTGTTTTTT; CDR3aa: CAWSVTGYAGELFF
d_gene: .; abundance: .; j_gene: TRBJ2-1; len: 12; v_gene: TRBV5-6; CDR3nt: TGTGCCAGCAGCCTATTTTACAATGAGCAGTTCTTC; CDR3aa: CASSLFYNEQFF
d_gene: .; abundance: .; j_gene: TRBJ2-1; len: 13; v_gene: TRBV10-3; CDR3nt: TGTGCCATCAGTGAGCCGACTACACCGGAGCAGTTCTTC; CDR3aa: CAISEPTTPEQFF
d_gene: .; abundance: .; j_gene: TRBJ2-7; len: 14; v_gene: TRBV11-2; CDR3nt: TGTGCCAGCAGCTTAGTAGGGGGACCGTACGAGCAGTACTTC; CDR3aa: CASSLVGGPYEQYF
d_gene: .; abundance: .; j_gene: TRBJ2-7; len: 14; v_gene: TRBV6-1; CDR3nt: TGTGCCAGCAGTTTTGACCACTTTCCGCGTGAGCAGTACTTC; CDR3aa: CASSFDHFPREQYF
d_gene: .; abundance: few; j_gene: TRBJ1-5; len: 13; v_gene: TRBV7-6; CDR3nt: TGTGCCAGCAGCAGTGCCTTCAATCAGCCCCAGCATTTT; CDR3aa: CASSSAFNQPQHF
d_gene: TRBD2; abundance: .; j_gene: TRBJ2-7; len: 16; v_gene: TRBV30; CDR3nt: TGTGCCTGGAGTCTAGCAAGCGCGGGAGGGCGATACGAGCAGTACTTC; CDR3aa: CAWSLASAGGRYEQYF
d_gene: .; abundance: .; j_gene: TRBJ1-1; len: 13; v_gene: TRBV5-1; CDR3nt: TGCGCCAGCAGCTTGACCGCTTACACTGAAGCTTTCTTT; CDR3aa: CASSLTAYTEAFF
d_gene: TRBD2; abundance: .; j_gene: TRBJ2-3; len: 15; v_gene: TRBV13; CDR3nt: TGTGCCAGCAGCTCGTGGGGGGCCCGGGAGGGAACGCAGTATTTT; CDR3aa: CASSSWGAREGTQYF
d_gene: TRBD2; abundance: .; j_gene: TRBJ2-1; len: 15; v_gene: TRBV11-2; CDR3nt: TGTGCCAGCAGCTTTCGACTAGCGGTCTACAATGAGCAGTTCTTC; CDR3aa: CASSFRLAVYNEQFF
d_gene: .; abundance: .; j_gene: TRBJ1-2; len: 12; v_gene: TRBV11-2; CDR3nt: TGTGCCAGCAGCTTAGATCTGGACGGCTACACCTTC; CDR3aa: CASSLDLDGYTF
d_gene: .; abundance: .; j_gene: TRBJ2-7; len: 14; v_gene: TRBV28; CDR3nt: TGTGCCAGCAGTTTGGGGGCAGGTTCCTACGAGCAGTACTTC; CDR3aa: CASSLGAGSYEQYF
d_gene: .; abundance: few; j_gene: TRBJ2-7; len: 13; v_gene: TRBV27; CDR3nt: TGTGCCAGCAGTTTATGGGGCAGGGACGAGCAGTACTTC; CDR3aa: CASSLWGRDEQYF
d_gene: TRBD1; abundance: .; j_gene: TRBJ2-1; len: 15; v_gene: TRBV5-1; CDR3nt: TGCGCCAGCAGCGTGGACAGGGGTTCCTACAATGAGCAGTTCTTC; CDR3aa: CASSVDRGSYNEQFF
d_gene: .; abundance: .; j_gene: TRBJ1-5; len: 16; v_gene: TRBV19; CDR3nt: TGTGCCAGTACTCAATGGGGGGTAGTTGGCAATCAGCCCCAGCATTTT; CDR3aa: CASTQWGVVGNQPQHF
d_gene: TRBD2; abundance: .; j_gene: TRBJ2-1; len: 18; v_gene: TRBV7-9; CDR3nt: TGTGCCAGCAGCGAGACTAGCGGGAGTGAAATCTCCTACAATGAGCAGTTCTTC; CDR3aa: CASSETSGSEISYNEQFF
d_gene: TRBD2; abundance: .; j_gene: TRBJ2-1; len: 17; v_gene: TRBV9; CDR3nt: TGTGCCAGCAGTTTGACTAGCGGGGCGCACTCCTACAATGAGCAGTTCTTC; CDR3aa: CASSLTSGAHSYNEQFF
d_gene: .; abundance: .; j_gene: TRBJ2-1; len: 14; v_gene: TRBV28; CDR3nt: TGTGCCAGCAGCTGGGCGGCCACCTACAATGAGCAGTTCTTC; CDR3aa: CASSWAATYNEQFF
d_gene: .; abundance: .; j_gene: TRBJ2-7; len: 13; v_gene: TRBV27; CDR3nt: TGTGCCAGCTCGATCCGGGCCTACTACGAGCAGTACTTC; CDR3aa: CASSIRAYYEQYF
d_gene: .; abundance: .; j_gene: TRBJ1-5; len: 16; v_gene: TRBV19; CDR3nt: TGTGCCAGTAGTATACAGGCTCTAGTTAGCAATCAGCCCCAGCATTTT; CDR3aa: CASSIQALVSNQPQHF
d_gene: TRBD1; abundance: .; j_gene: TRBJ1-1; len: 15; v_gene: TRBV7-8; CDR3nt: TGTGCCAGCAGCTCCCCTCCGGGCAGGGGGAAGGAAGCTTTCTTT; CDR3aa: CASSSPPGRGKEAFF
d_gene: TRBD2; abundance: .; j_gene: TRBJ2-3; len: 15; v_gene: TRBV2; CDR3nt: TGTGCCAGCATTGACGGACTAGCGAACACAGATACGCAGTATTTT; CDR3aa: CASIDGLANTDTQYF
d_gene: .; abundance: .; j_gene: TRBJ1-1; len: 15; v_gene: TRBV7-9; CDR3nt: TGTGCCAGCAGCTTAGCCCCAGGTATGAACACTGAAGCTTTCTTT; CDR3aa: CASSLAPGMNTEAFF
d_gene: .; abundance: .; j_gene: TRBJ2-6; len: 15; v_gene: TRBV27; CDR3nt: TGTGCCAGCAGTATTGCCCTCACCGGGGCCAACGTCCTGACTTTC; CDR3aa: CASSIALTGANVLTF
d_gene: .; abundance: .; j_gene: TRBJ1-1; len: 13; v_gene: TRBV10-1; CDR3nt: TGCGCCAGCAGTGAGTCAAGGGGCACTGAAGCTTTCTTT; CDR3aa: CASSESRGTEAFF
d_gene: TRBD1; abundance: .; j_gene: TRBJ1-5; len: 14; v_gene: TRBV27; CDR3nt: TGTGCCAGCAGTCTTAGACAGGGGAATCAGCCCCAGCATTTT; CDR3aa: CASSLRQGNQPQHF
d_gene: TRBD2; abundance: .; j_gene: TRBJ2-7; len: 12; v_gene: TRBV30; CDR3nt: TGTGCCGCAAAAGGACTAGCGTACGAGCAGTACTTC; CDR3aa: CAAKGLAYEQYF
d_gene: TRBD2; abundance: .; j_gene: TRBJ2-1; len: 20; v_gene: TRBV19; CDR3nt: TGTGCCAGTAGTTTCTCACCGGGACTAGCGGGAGTCTGGAGAAACAATGAGCAGTTCTTC; CDR3aa: CASSFSPGLAGVWRNNEQFF